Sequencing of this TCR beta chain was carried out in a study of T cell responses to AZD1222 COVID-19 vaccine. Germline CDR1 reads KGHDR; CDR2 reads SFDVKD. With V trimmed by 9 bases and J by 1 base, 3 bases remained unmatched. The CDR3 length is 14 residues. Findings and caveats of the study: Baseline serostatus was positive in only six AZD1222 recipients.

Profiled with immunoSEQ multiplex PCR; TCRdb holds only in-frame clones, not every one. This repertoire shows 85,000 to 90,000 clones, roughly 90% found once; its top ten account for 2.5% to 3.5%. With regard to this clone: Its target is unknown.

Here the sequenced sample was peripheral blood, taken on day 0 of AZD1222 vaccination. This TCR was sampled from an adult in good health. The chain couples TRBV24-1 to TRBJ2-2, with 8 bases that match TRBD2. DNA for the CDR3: TGTGCCACCGAGCGGGAGAGGAACACCGGGGAGCTGTTTTTT. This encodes CATERERNTGELFF.